What follows are 21 T cell receptor beta chains derived from one specimen sequenced in a study of vaccination and CD4 T cells after COVID-19. This sample's time point: late sampling 161 to 241 days after vaccination in a few convalescent patients. Via MiXCR, TCRdb re-called the PCR reads, giving one row per CDR3 protein. The sample carries roughly 30,000 distinct CDR3 sequences, 51% recorded once. The specimen was CD4+ T cells from blood, collected about 7 months after SARS-CoV-2 vaccination. The receptors come from a human donor who had recovered from COVID-19.

The chain links TRBV7-9 to TRBJ1-1, with D uncertain. The CDR3 contains 15 residues. Germline CDR1 SEHNR, CDR2 FQNEAQ (reference sequence). Trimming left V 2 bases short and J 1 base short, with 11 bases between. In nucleotides, the CDR3 is TGTGCCAGCAGCTTAAGGCTCGGCAGGAACACTGAAGCTTTCTTT. Its translation is CASSLRLGRNTEAFF. The full variable domain, with the rest looked up from reference TRBV7-9 and TRBJ1-1, is DTGVSQNPRHKITKRGQNVTFRCDPISEHNRLYWYRQTLGQGPEFLTYFQNEAQLEKSRLLSDRFSAERPKGSFSTLEIQRTEQGDSAMYLCASSLRLGRNTEAFFGQGTRLTVV.

V and J are TRBV6-5 and TRBJ1-1; possible D gene TRBD1, 5 bases. CDR1 is MNHEY and CDR2 is SVGAGI in the germline V gene. V was pared by 0 bases and J by 5 bases, with 10 bases between. The CDR3 is 14 amino acids. In nucleotides, the CDR3 is TGTGCCAGCAGTTACTCCCGCGGGGGGACTGAAGCTTTCTTT. It specifies CASSYSRGGTEAFF.

This clonotype appeared a few times. The rearrangement uses TRBV20-1 and TRBJ2-5; D unclear. The CDR3 covers 13 residues. Trimming took off 3 bases at V and 2 bases at J, with 10 bases between the two ends. CDR1 DFQATT and CDR2 SNEGSKA come from the germline V gene (reference sequence). The CDR3 here is CSASRTAQETQYF. The CDR3 nucleotides are TGCAGTGCTAGTAGGACCGCACAAGAGACCCAGTACTTC.

The table lists this clonotype with a few counts. This chain uses TRBV20-1 with TRBJ1-2; D remains ambiguous. Germline values: CDR1 DFQATT, CDR2 SNEGSKA (reference sequence). V was clipped by 0 bases and J by 2 bases, with 13 bases between them. This CDR3 region has 15 residues. CDR3 nucleotide sequence: TGCAGTGCTAGAGATAGTGTGTACACGAACTATGGCTACACCTTC. This translates into CSARDSVYTNYGYTF.

The chain couples TRBV28 to TRBJ2-3; 8 bases agree with TRBD1. The CDR3 sequence is 14 residues long. Germline V gene data show CDR1 as MDHEN and CDR2 as SYDVKM. Trimming at V came to 6 bases and at J to 6 bases, leaving 8 bases not matched to a gene. Here the CDR3 DNA reads TGTGCCAGCAGGTTAACAGGGGGTTACGATACGCAGTATTTT. This codes for CASRLTGGYDTQYF.

V gene TRBV12-3 or TRBV12-4 combines with J gene TRBJ2-1; 10 positions agree with TRBD2. V shed 6 bases and J 7 bases; nucleotides not matched to a gene: 12. There are 16 residues in the CDR3. CDR3 sequence reads: CASRPGLAEPLNEQFF. Here the CDR3 DNA reads TGTGCCAGCAGACCCGGACTAGCGGAACCTCTTAATGAGCAGTTCTTC.

There are a few counts of this clonotype. The chain carries TRBV27 and TRBJ1-1; D may be TRBD1 (5 bases). Germline CDR1 reads MNHEY; CDR2 reads SMNVEV (reference sequence). V was clipped by 0 bases and J by 5 bases, with 7 bases between them. The CDR3 is 13 amino acids. CDR3 in amino acids: CASSLSGGTEAFF. As DNA, the CDR3 is TGTGCCAGCAGTTTATCCGGGGGGACTGAAGCTTTCTTT.

This sequence joins TRBV15 and TRBJ2-3, with D possibly matching TRBD2 (7 bases). Trimming took off 5 bases at V and 2 bases at J, with 17 bases between the two ends. Germline CDR1 reads LNHNV; CDR2 reads YYDKDF (reference sequence). The CDR3 contains 16 residues. The CDR3 DNA is TGTGCCACCAGCCTCCCCGGGGGGCGATACACAGATACGCAGTATTTT. Its protein is CATSLPGGRYTDTQYF.

J is TRBJ1-6 and V is TRBV7-2; maybe TRBD1 (6 bases). V shed 7 bases and J shed 9 bases, with 19 bases lying between them. This CDR3 region has 15 residues. Germline loops: CDR1 SGHTA, CDR2 FQGNSA. The chain's CDR3 is CASNHRVSASSPLHF. The CDR3 DNA is TGTGCCAGCAACCACAGGGTATCCGCTAGTTCACCCCTCCACTTT.

This clonotype was observed a few times. The J gene is TRBJ2-1, the V gene TRBV20-1, with no clear D. Trimming stripped 3 bases from V and 7 bases from J, with 10 bases between. This CDR3 comprises 12 residues. The V gene's germline CDR1 is DFQATT and CDR2 SNEGSKA (reference sequence). CDR3 in DNA: TGCAGTGCTAGTAGTTTGGAGAATGAGCAGTTCTTC. Protein product: CSASSLENEQFF.

This chain joins TRBV5-1 and TRBJ2-3, with 10 bases aligning to TRBD2. Trimming took 0 bases from V and 4 from J; bases not matched to a gene: 5. This CDR3 comprises 16 residues. Germline values: CDR1 SGHRS, CDR2 YFSETQ. CDR3 region: CASSLALLAGADTQYF. The CDR3 region has the DNA TGCGCCAGCAGCTTGGCCCTGCTAGCGGGAGCAGATACGCAGTATTTT.

This sequence joins TRBV28 and TRBJ2-5, with D possibly being TRBD2 (7 bases). Germline V CDR1 and CDR2: MDHEN, SYDVKM. The CDR3 has 13 residues. V lost 8 bases and J 2 bases, leaving 12 bases between the germline ends. CDR3 protein: CASRRGAQETQYF. CDR3 bases: TGTGCCAGCCGTCGGGGGGCACAAGAGACCCAGTACTTC. The whole variable domain, remainder taken from reference TRBV28 and TRBJ2-5, is DVKVTQSSRYLVKRTGEKVFLECVQDMDHENMFWYRQDPGLGLRLIYFSYDVKMKEKGDIPEGYSVSREKKERFSLILESASTNQTSMYLCASRRGAQETQYFGPGTRLLVL.

The table lists this clonotype with a few counts. The chain recombines TRBV1 with TRBJ2-2; the table names TRBD2, a call not compared with the DNA. TRBV1 is flagged as a pseudogene. The CDR3 has 20 amino acids. The CDR3 loop is CTSSQDRGLGLAGPTGELFF. The CDR3 region has the DNA TGCACCAGCAGCCAAGACAGGGGGCTAGGACTAGCGGGACCCACCGGGGAGCTGTTTTTT.

This chain connects TRBV11-1 to TRBJ1-2; D perhaps matches TRBD1 (5 bases). Trimming shortened V by 5 bases and J by 7 bases, and 23 bases separated the two germline ends. This CDR3 spans 16 amino acids. Germline CDR1 SGHAT, CDR2 FQDESV (reference sequence). The CDR3 coding sequence is TGTGCCAGCAGCCCGCGGGGGTCCGAGATTCTCTCTGGCTACACCTTC. The encoded protein is CASSPRGSEILSGYTF.

This clonotype was recorded only once. The chain couples TRBV6-1 to TRBJ2-1; maybe TRBD1 (6 bases). The germline CDR1 and CDR2 sequences are MNHNS and SASEGT. This CDR3 has 13 amino acids. V was clipped by 6 bases and J by 3 bases, with 9 bases between them. CDR3 protein: CASRRQVYNEQFF. CDR3 sequence (DNA): TGTGCCAGCAGACGACAGGTCTACAATGAGCAGTTCTTC.

The chain links TRBV6-1 to TRBJ1-2; a weak D match, TRBD1 (5 bases). The V end was cut by 6 bases, the J end by 3 bases, with 17 bases between. Germline assignment: CDR1 MNHNS and CDR2 SASEGT. This CDR3 comprises 15 residues. The CDR3 protein is CASRSSRGYDYGYTF. CDR3 sequence (DNA): TGTGCCAGCAGGTCTTCAAGGGGATATGACTATGGCTACACCTTC.

The rearrangement uses TRBV2 and TRBJ2-5, with D tentatively TRBD1 (6 bases). The CDR3 spans 14 residues. Germline V gene sequence: CDR1 SNHLY, CDR2 FYNNEI. Trimming pared 2 bases from V and 7 bases from J, leaving 14 bases between. This CDR3 reads CASSEYLGARTQYF. The CDR3 coding sequence is TGTGCCAGCAGTGAATACCTGGGGGCTCGGACCCAGTACTTC.

There are a few counts of this clonotype. This rearrangement joins TRBV10-3 to TRBJ2-7; 8 bases match TRBD1. With V trimmed by 6 bases and J by 10 bases, 11 bases remained unmatched. The CDR3 covers 13 residues. CDR1 is ENHRY and CDR2 is SYGVKD in the germline V gene. CDR3 nucleotides: TGTGCCATCAGGGTGGACAGGGTCTCTGATCAGTACTTC. The encoded protein is CAIRVDRVSDQYF.

J is TRBJ2-7 and V is TRBV10-3; TRBD1 matches 9 bases. The CDR3 loop spans 15 amino acids. CDR1 ENHRY and CDR2 SYGVKD come from the germline V gene. J gave up 0 bases and V 6 bases, and 6 bases lay outside the gene matches. The CDR3 region is CAIRASTGGSYEQYF. CDR3 nucleotide sequence: TGTGCCATCAGGGCTTCGACAGGGGGCTCCTACGAGCAGTACTTC.

This chain uses TRBV20-1 with TRBJ2-1; D is uncertain. Trimming took 6 bases from V and 0 from J, leaving 12 bases between them. The V gene's germline CDR1 is DFQATT and CDR2 SNEGSKA (reference sequence). The CDR3 covers 14 residues. CDR3 sequence reads: CSARRGSSYNEQFF. As DNA, the CDR3 is TGCAGTGCCAGACGAGGAAGCTCCTACAATGAGCAGTTCTTC.

V and J are TRBV28 and TRBJ1-3, with D uncertain. CDR1 and CDR2 (germline): MDHEN, SYDVKM. The V gene lost 2 bases and the J gene lost 3 bases, with 8 bases spanning the gap. CDR3 length: 14 residues. The CDR3 nucleotides read TGTGCCAGCAGTTTACCCCAATATGGAAACACCATATATTTT. This translates into CASSLPQYGNTIYF.